The 30 T cell receptor beta chains reported below all come from one sample, sequenced in a study of control samples from healthy donors and cancer patients (TCRdb year 2020). Library construction relied on the immunoSEQ multiplex PCR assay. TCRdb took this table from immuneACCESS and kept in-frame rearrangements with V and J called. Such tables lack part of the clones; where checked against another copy, unresolved V genes explain under half of the gap, and the rest is unexplained. The sample table lists approximately 140,000 clones, approximately 94% of them with a count of one. Clones ranked in the top ten supply about 12% of the sample. Sample: blood. These receptors were obtained from a man aged 40-49 years in good health.

The V gene is TRBV2, the J gene TRBJ1-2, with no clear D. The V gene lost 6 bases and the J gene lost 3 bases, with 11 bases spanning the gap. This CDR3 region has 13 residues. Germline assignment: CDR1 SNHLY and CDR2 FYNNEI. CDR3 sequence: CASREFGDYGYTF. CDR3 in DNA: TGTGCCAGCAGGGAATTCGGTGACTATGGCTACACCTTC.

This chain connects TRBV27 to TRBJ2-3; 8 positions agree with TRBD2. This CDR3 region has 17 residues. With 6 bases clipped from V and 5 bases from J, the junction kept 16 bases outside the gene matches. Germline V gives CDR1 MNHEY, CDR2 SMNVEV (reference sequence). In DNA, the CDR3 is TGTGCCAGCAGCCAACGGACTAGCTTATCACAAGGAGATACGCAGTATTTT. It is translated as CASSQRTSLSQGDTQYF.

The chain couples TRBV28 to TRBJ2-4; TRBD2 might be the D (6 bases). The CDR3 length is 15 residues. Looked up from germline, CDR1 is MDHEN and CDR2 is SYDVKM. V lost 6 bases and J lost 3, with 15 bases in between. The CDR3 protein is CASSPRGEVKNIQYF. CDR3 in DNA: TGTGCCAGCAGCCCCCGAGGGGAGGTCAAAAACATTCAGTACTTC.

J is TRBJ2-3 and V is TRBV7-2; D unclear. Germline CDR1 SGHTA, CDR2 FQGNSA. CDR3 length: 16 residues. Trimming took off 5 bases at V and 1 base at J, with 16 bases between the two ends. The CDR3 reads CASSLQGPARTDTQYF. In DNA form, the CDR3 reads TGTGCCAGCAGCCTCCAAGGGCCAGCACGCACAGATACGCAGTATTTT.

This clone was counted a few times. V usage is TRBV9 and J usage is TRBJ1-4; D ambiguous. The CDR3 length is 15 residues. Trimming cost V 3 bases and J 3 bases, with 12 bases left between them. Germline-derived CDR1 and CDR2 are SGDLS and YYNGEE. This CDR3 reads CASSAHTAPNEKLFF. The CDR3 region has the DNA TGTGCCAGCAGCGCCCACACAGCGCCTAATGAAAAACTGTTTTTT.

V and J are TRBV7-9 and TRBJ1-2; tentative D call: TRBD1 (5 bases). The V gene's germline CDR1 is SEHNR and CDR2 FQNEAQ (reference sequence). V lost 5 bases and J 4 bases, leaving 14 bases between the germline ends. The length of the CDR3 is 14 residues. CDR3 sequence reads: CASSVQWDFYGYTF. CDR3 DNA: TGTGCCAGCAGCGTGCAGTGGGACTTCTATGGCTACACCTTC.

The chain employs TRBV28 and TRBJ2-1; D call uncertain. The CDR3 is 14 amino acids. V lost 6 bases and J 0 bases, leaving 9 bases between the germline ends. Germline CDR1 reads MDHEN; CDR2 reads SYDVKM. This chain's CDR3 is CASRLTSSYNEQFF. CDR3 bases: TGTGCCAGCAGGTTAACGAGCTCCTACAATGAGCAGTTCTTC.

In this sample, this clone turned up once. The V and J genes are TRBV7-2 and TRBJ2-3; 7 bases map to TRBD2. Losses at the gene ends were 0 bases for V and 2 bases for J; bases not matched to a gene: 5. The length of the CDR3 is 16 residues. CDR1 is SGHTA, CDR2 FQGNSA, per germline. CDR3 bases: TGTGCCAGCAGCTTAGCGCTGGCGGGGGACACAGATACGCAGTATTTT. As protein: CASSLALAGDTDTQYF.

The chain is built from TRBV29-1 and TRBJ1-2, with a weak D call TRBD1 (5 bases). The V and J ends lost 4 bases and 6 bases respectively, with 15 bases between them. Germline V gene lookup returns CDR1 SQVTM and CDR2 ANQGSEA. The CDR3 contains 13 residues. CDR3 loop: CSVAEGRGHGYTF. The CDR3, as DNA: TGCAGCGTTGCTGAGGGGCGTGGTCATGGCTACACCTTC.

The rearrangement joins TRBV27 to TRBJ1-2; a weak D match, TRBD1 (6 bases). Germline V lookup: CDR1 MNHEY, CDR2 SMNVEV (reference sequence). With 6 bases removed from V and 4 bases from J, the gap between germline ends came to 12 bases. CDR3 length equals 13 residues. The chain's CDR3 is CASRGGRGYGYTF. CDR3 nucleotide sequence: TGTGCCAGCAGGGGGGGGCGAGGCTATGGCTACACCTTC.

The rearrangement links TRBV19 to TRBJ2-2; perhaps TRBD2 as D (5 bases). V was pared by 9 bases and J by 0 bases, with 14 bases between. The CDR3 runs 15 residues. CDR1 and CDR2 from the germline V gene are LNHDA and SQIVND (reference sequence). The CDR3 bases are TGTGCCAGCGCCCGACTACTTGCGAACACCGGGGAGCTGTTTTTT. Translated, it gives CASARLLANTGELFF.

The chain couples TRBV11-2 to TRBJ2-7, with D maybe TRBD2 (5 bases). CDR3 length equals 12 residues. Trimming cost V 1 base and J 6 bases, with 7 bases left between them. CDR1 SGHAT and CDR2 FQNNGV come from the germline V gene. CDR3 DNA sequence: TGTGCCAGCAGCTTAGGCCGGGGCGAGCAGTACTTC. As protein: CASSLGRGEQYF.

The chain carries TRBV5-4 and TRBJ1-1; perhaps TRBD1 as D (5 bases). The germline V gene encodes CDR1 SGHNT and CDR2 YYREEE (reference sequence). The CDR3 sequence is 14 residues long. The ends were cut back, 4 bases at V and 7 bases at J, with 17 bases in the middle. The CDR3 sequence: CASSPLARGNEAFF. The CDR3 bases are TGTGCCAGCAGCCCTCTCGCAAGGGGCAATGAAGCTTTCTTT.

In this sample, this clone turned up once. This chain joins TRBV11-2 and TRBJ2-4, with TRBD2 matching 11 bases. This CDR3 spans 17 amino acids. CDR1 and CDR2 from the germline V gene are SGHAT and FQNNGV. J lost 4 bases, V lost 6 bases, and 11 bases had no gene match. The CDR3 DNA follows: TGTGCCAGCAGACCTAAACTAGCGGGGGTTACAAAAAACATTCAGTACTTC. Amino acid sequence: CASRPKLAGVTKNIQYF.

CDR3: CASSQAGLAGKRGEQFF. DNA for the CDR3: TGTGCCAGCAGCCAGGCGGGACTAGCGGGGAAACGAGGGGAGCAGTTCTTC. V and J are TRBV3-1 (or the pseudogene TRBV3-2) and TRBJ2-1; 13 bases match TRBD2. The CDR3 loop spans 17 amino acids. Germline CDR1 is LGHDT and CDR2 is YNNKEL (reference sequence). J was trimmed by 10 bases and V by 3 bases; bases with no gene match: 12.

As to this clone: Other DNA sequences in this specimen translate into the identical CDR3. This chain joins TRBV25-1 and TRBJ1-1; no clear D. Trimming took off 6 bases at V and 3 bases at J, with 11 bases between the two ends. This CDR3 is built from 13 residues. From germline, CDR1 is MGHDK and CDR2 SYGVNS. The CDR3 here is CASSGLWDTEAFF. CDR3 DNA: TGTGCCAGCAGCGGGCTTTGGGACACTGAAGCTTTCTTT.

This clone was counted a single time. Here the CDR3 DNA reads TGTGCCAGCAGTGAATACGGGGGCTCTGGGGCCAACGTCCTGACTTTC. Protein: CASSEYGGSGANVLTF. The V call is TRBV25-1, the J call TRBJ2-6, with a weak D call TRBD2 (6 bases). Germline-derived CDR1 and CDR2 are MGHDK and SYGVNS. This CDR3 contains 16 residues. The V gene lost 0 bases and the J gene lost 0 bases, with 6 bases spanning the gap.

The J gene is TRBJ1-2, the V gene TRBV25-1, with D tentatively TRBD1 (5 bases). This CDR3 is built from 13 residues. Trimming stripped 4 bases from V and 7 bases from J, with 13 bases between. From germline, CDR1 is MGHDK and CDR2 SYGVNS. The CDR3 nucleotides are TGTGCCAGCAGTGCCGCAGTTGGGGCTGGCTACACCTTC. It is translated as CASSAAVGAGYTF.

The V gene is TRBV28, the J gene TRBJ2-5, with D possibly being TRBD1 (6 bases). Germline CDR1 MDHEN, CDR2 SYDVKM. The CDR3 runs to 15 residues. V shed 4 bases and J shed 3 bases, with 15 bases lying between them. DNA for the CDR3: TGTGCCAGCAGTTCCCAGGACAGAGTGAAAGAGACCCAGTACTTC. This codes for CASSSQDRVKETQYF.

A few counts support this clone. CDR3 nucleotides: TGTGCCAGCAGCGCCACTTGGAACACCGGGGAGCTGTTTTTT. This sequence encodes CASSATWNTGELFF. The V and J genes are TRBV9 and TRBJ2-2; D remains unclear. Germline V gene data show CDR1 as SGDLS and CDR2 as YYNGEE. The CDR3 runs to 14 residues. The V end lost 3 bases, the J end lost 1 base, and 7 bases lay between the germline ends.

The chain employs TRBV7-8 and TRBJ2-1; 8 bases match TRBD2. Germline CDR1 and CDR2: SGHVS and FQNEAQ. V was pared by 5 bases and J by 4 bases, with 10 bases of the junction left unmatched. The CDR3 length is 16 residues. The CDR3 DNA sequence: TGTGCCAGCAGCCGGGGAGCGGGGGCCAAATACAATGAGCAGTTCTTC. Its translation is CASSRGAGAKYNEQFF.

The chain carries TRBV9 and TRBJ1-4, with 7 bases lining up with TRBD1. This CDR3 is 16 amino acids long. With V trimmed by 6 bases and J by 0 bases, 8 bases remained unmatched. Germline CDR1 SGDLS, CDR2 YYNGEE. The CDR3 sequence: CASTLGQRSTNEKLFF. The DNA for the CDR3 is TGTGCCAGCACCTTGGGACAGAGGTCAACTAATGAAAAACTGTTTTTT.

The CDR3 loop is CASSRDRGSQPQHF. CDR3 in DNA: TGTGCCAGCAGTCGGGACAGGGGGTCTCAGCCCCAGCATTTT. This chain joins TRBV6-5 and TRBJ1-5; 11 nucleotides align to TRBD1. V was pared by 5 bases and J by 6 bases, with 3 bases of the junction left unmatched. Germline V gene sequence: CDR1 MNHEY, CDR2 SVGAGI. The CDR3 spans 14 residues.

The genes are TRBV10-3 and TRBJ2-5, with D possibly TRBD1 on 6 matching bases. Germline-derived CDR1 and CDR2 are ENHRY and SYGVKD. Trimming pared 4 bases from V and 4 bases from J, leaving 19 bases between. This CDR3 spans 16 amino acids. The CDR3 region has the DNA TGTGCCATCAGTGTAAACCAGGGGTCGGTAACAGAGACCCAGTACTTC. Amino acid sequence: CAISVNQGSVTETQYF.

This clone was seen once. The chain joins TRBV27 to TRBJ2-7; D ambiguous. V gave up 6 bases and J gave up 0 bases, with 6 bases separating them. CDR1 is MNHEY and CDR2 is SMNVEV in the germline V gene (reference sequence). The CDR3 loop spans 12 amino acids. The CDR3 DNA reads as TGTGCCAGCAGCTCTAGCTCCTACGAGCAGTACTTC. This gives the protein CASSSSSYEQYF.

The V call is TRBV6-1, the J call TRBJ2-1; 8 positions match TRBD1. The CDR3 contains 17 residues. V gave up 4 bases and J gave up 2 bases; unmatched junction bases: 10. CDR1 MNHNS and CDR2 SASEGT come from the germline V gene. The CDR3 here is CASSGLRQGRAYNEQFF. The CDR3, as DNA: TGTGCCAGCAGTGGCTTGAGACAGGGGCGGGCCTACAATGAGCAGTTCTTC.

The chain employs TRBV2 and TRBJ2-6; D gene uncertain. CDR1 is SNHLY, CDR2 FYNNEI, per germline. Trimming cost V 4 bases and J 0 bases, with 10 bases left between them. The CDR3 has 16 residues. Here the CDR3 reads CASSAQLFSGANVLTF. The CDR3 DNA sequence: TGTGCCAGCAGTGCTCAATTGTTCTCTGGGGCCAACGTCCTGACTTTC. The full variable domain, rest sourced from reference TRBV2 and TRBJ2-6, is EPEVTQTPSHQVTQMGQEVILRCVPISNHLYFYWYRQILGQKVEFLVSFYNNEISEKSEIFDDQFSVERPDGSNFTLKIRSTKLEDSAMYFCASSAQLFSGANVLTFGAGSRLTVL.

The J gene is TRBJ2-7, the V gene TRBV18, with a tentative D call TRBD2 (5 bases). Germline V gene data show CDR1 as KGHSH and CDR2 as LQKENI. The CDR3 totals 16 residues. Deletions cut 1 base from V and 0 bases from J, with 13 bases between. In DNA form, the CDR3 reads TGTGCCAGCTCACCACGATCCGGGATAAGCTCCTACGAGCAGTACTTC. Protein sequence: CASSPRSGISSYEQYF.

J is TRBJ2-6 and V is TRBV7-9; 7 nucleotides line up with TRBD1. The CDR3 consists of 15 residues. With V trimmed by 5 bases and J by 3 bases, 4 bases remained unmatched. Germline V lookup: CDR1 SEHNR, CDR2 FQNEAQ (reference sequence). The CDR3 DNA is TGTGCCAGCAGCCCGAGGGGGCTTGGGGCCAACGTCCTGACTTTC. Amino acids: CASSPRGLGANVLTF.

The gene calls are TRBV10-3 and TRBJ2-5; D uncertain. V shed 0 bases and J shed 0 bases, with 5 bases lying between them. CDR1 and CDR2 from the germline V gene are ENHRY and SYGVKD. This CDR3 has 14 amino acids. CDR3 residues: CAISESANQETQYF. As DNA, the CDR3 is TGTGCCATCAGTGAGTCTGCAAACCAAGAGACCCAGTACTTC.